This section outlines one TCR beta chain sequence together with its context. TCRdb itself ran the 5' RACE reads through MiXCR, one entry per CDR3 protein. The sample holds 40,000 or so distinct CDR3 sequences, 3% to 3.5% seen once. The germline V gene encodes CDR1 SGHRS and CDR2 YFSETQ. The V and J ends lost 0 bases and 3 bases, in that order; junction bases with no gene match: 8. This CDR3 region has 17 residues. This sample was taken from a study of spatial heterogeneity in lung cancer. Time point described: sample taken at primary tumor resection. This sequence was found in a male donor with early-stage non-small cell lung cancer. The chain combines TRBV5-1 with TRBJ2-1; 8 bases map to TRBD2. The source was normal lung tissue next to the tumor, collected at surgery. Written as DNA, the CDR3 is TGCGCCAGCAGCTTGGATCCGGGGGGGCCAAGCTACAATGAGCAGTTCTTC. Residues: CASSLDPGGPSYNEQFF.